Each of the 6 T cell receptor beta chains below was sequenced from the same sample in a study of T cells in Graves' hyperthyroidism and ophthalmopathy (dated by TCRdb to between 2018 and 2021). Library preparation employed multiplex PCR. For sequencing, an Illumina HiSeq 2000 was employed. TCR beta CDR3 regions were amplified from RNA transcripts. The TCR CDR3 was subjected to a first round of RT-PCR using the HTBI primer set and the Qiagen OneStep RT-PCR kit. TCRdb reanalyzed the raw reads on its own, using fastp at Q25 for trimming and MiXCR for clone calling, and kept in-frame beta chains. When rows share a CDR3 protein, they turn into one entry using the most common DNA and genes. A total of over 350,000 distinct CDR3 sequences appear in this sample, 18% of them only once. In total, the top ten clones hold 40% of the sample. The specimen was blood. The receptors here all came from a man aged 18 to 29 with Graves' ophthalmopathy.

This clonotype was observed many times. J is TRBJ2-7 and V is TRBV12-3 or TRBV12-4, with 7 bases fitting TRBD1. The junction had 12 bases not matched to a gene; V was cut back by 5 bases and J by 5 bases. This CDR3 has 15 amino acids. The DNA for the CDR3 is TGTGCCAGCAGTCAGACAAGACAGGGTTCCGACGAGCAGTACTTC. Translation gives CASSQTRQGSDEQYF.

This clonotype occurred a few times. One junction end does not reproduce the germline sequence, and a read error may be involved. The chain employs TRBV7-7 and TRBJ2-7; TRBD1 or TRBD2 may be the D gene (6 bases each). Looked up from germline, CDR1 is SSHAT and CDR2 is FNYEAQ (reference sequence). The CDR3 extends over 15 amino acids. In nucleotides, the CDR3 is TGTGCTAGCAGCTTAGGACGGGGGCCTGGGTACGAGCAGTACTTC. This sequence encodes CASSLGRGPGYEQYF.

This clonotype was seen only a few times. This sequence joins TRBV3-1 and TRBJ2-2; 7 nucleotides line up with TRBD2. The V gene end was trimmed by 4 bases and the J gene end by 1 base; junction bases not matched to a gene: 6. The CDR3 totals 16 residues. Germline V gives CDR1 LGHDT, CDR2 YNNKEL (reference sequence). The CDR3 sequence is CASSRPSGRNTGELFF. CDR3 bases: TGTGCCAGCAGCCGCCCTAGCGGCCGGAACACCGGGGAGCTGTTTTTT. The variable domain in full, completed from reference TRBV3-1 and TRBJ2-2, reads DTAVSQTPKYLVTQMGNDKSIKCEQNLGHDTMYWYKQDSKKFLKIMFSYNNKELIINETVPNRFSPKSPDKAHLNLHINSLELGDSAVYFCASSRPSGRNTGELFFGEGSRLTVL.

This clonotype was counted a single time. The chain joins TRBV4-2 to TRBJ2-3, with 9 bases matching TRBD2. Germline CDR1 and CDR2: LGHNA and YNFKEQ. V shed 1 base, J shed 4 bases, and the junction held 12 bases outside the gene matches. This CDR3 has 18 residues. CDR3 amino acids: CASSQGISGGVAADTQYF. Here the CDR3 DNA reads TGTGCCAGCAGCCAAGGTATTAGCGGGGGTGTAGCCGCAGATACGCAGTATTTT.

The chain carries TRBV2 and TRBJ2-7, with TRBD1 identical over 8 bases. Per the germline V gene, CDR1 is SNHLY and CDR2 is FYNNEI. V shed 5 bases, J shed 0 bases, and the junction held 6 bases outside the gene matches. CDR3 length: 15 residues. The CDR3 DNA is TGTGCCAGCAGTACAGGACAGGGACTCTCCTACGAGCAGTACTTC. Its translation is CASSTGQGLSYEQYF.

V and J are TRBV20-1 and TRBJ2-1; weak D call: TRBD1 (5 bases). Germline assignment: CDR1 DFQATT and CDR2 SNEGSKA (reference sequence). V was shortened by 0 bases and J by 5 bases, with 11 bases between the two germline ends. This CDR3 is 14 amino acids long. CDR3: CSAREDGAHNEQFF. CDR3 DNA: TGCAGTGCTAGAGAGGATGGGGCCCACAATGAGCAGTTCTTC.